These T cell receptor beta chains were read from a single sample in a study of shared clonotypes between healthy human individuals. Produced via immunoSEQ multiplex PCR; TCRdb's table is partial and in-frame only. The repertoire consists of some 2.4 million clones, with 93% occurring once and the leading ten covering 0.35% to 0.45%. Sequencing was done on a sample of naive CD4+ T cells from PBMCs. These receptors all come from a man in his late teens or twenties in good health. Some clones in this sample may be carry-over from other donors' samples. The CDR3 runs from the conserved cysteine through the conserved F or W. Each record gives: V gene, clone size, D gene, J gene, CDR3 DNA, CDR3 protein. The D gene is left open where the match is weak. Clone size is stated in some rows and not others, as once, few, many or a class when expanded.

v_gene: TRBV19; abundance: NA; d_gene: NA; j_gene: TRBJ2-5; CDR3nt: TGTGCCAGTAGTCTGGGGGGCCTCGGGGACAGAGAGACCCAGTACTTC; CDR3aa: CASSLGGLGDRETQYF
v_gene: TRBV7-3; abundance: NA; d_gene: TRBD1; j_gene: TRBJ2-1; CDR3nt: TGTGCCAGCAGCCCATCGACAGGGTGGTCCTACAATGAGCAGTTCTTC; CDR3aa: CASSPSTGWSYNEQFF
v_gene: TRBV19; abundance: NA; d_gene: TRBD2; j_gene: TRBJ2-1; CDR3nt: TGTGCCAGACCTCAGCGGGAGGGGTCCTACAATGAGCAGTTCTTC; CDR3aa: CARPQREGSYNEQFF
v_gene: TRBV28; abundance: NA; d_gene: TRBD1; j_gene: TRBJ1-5; CDR3nt: TGTGCCAGCAGGCCAACCGGGACAGGGGGCGGGAATCAGCCCCAGCATTTT; CDR3aa: CASRPTGTGGGNQPQHF
v_gene: TRBV28; abundance: NA; d_gene: TRBD2; j_gene: TRBJ2-7; CDR3nt: TGTGCCAGTTGGACTAGCGGGTCCTACGAGCAGTACTTC; CDR3aa: CASWTSGSYEQYF
v_gene: TRBV30; abundance: NA; d_gene: NA; j_gene: TRBJ1-5; CDR3nt: TGTGCCTGGAGCCCTTCGGGCAATCAGCCCCAGCATTTT; CDR3aa: CAWSPSGNQPQHF
v_gene: TRBV9; abundance: NA; d_gene: TRBD2; j_gene: TRBJ2-1; CDR3nt: TGTGCCAGCAGTAATAGCGGGAGTTTGTACAATGAGCAGTTCTTC; CDR3aa: CASSNSGSLYNEQFF
v_gene: TRBV21-1; abundance: NA; d_gene: NA; j_gene: TRBJ2-5; CDR3nt: TGTGCCAGCAGCAAAGCGGGACTAGCGGGAGCGGAGACCCAGTACTTC; CDR3aa: CASSKAGLAGAETQYF
v_gene: TRBV5-1; abundance: NA; d_gene: NA; j_gene: TRBJ1-1; CDR3nt: TGCGCCAGCAAGGGGCAGGGGCCAAACACTGAAGCTTTCTTT; CDR3aa: CASKGQGPNTEAFF
v_gene: TRBV2; abundance: NA; d_gene: NA; j_gene: TRBJ2-7; CDR3nt: TGTGCCAGCGCCCGGGGAAGGGTTCCGTCCTACGAGCAGTACTTC; CDR3aa: CASARGRVPSYEQYF
v_gene: TRBV5-1; abundance: NA; d_gene: NA; j_gene: TRBJ2-1; CDR3nt: TGCGCCAGCAGTATGACTGGAGTGGCTTCCTACAATGAGCAGTTCTTC; CDR3aa: CASSMTGVASYNEQFF
v_gene: TRBV2; abundance: few; d_gene: NA; j_gene: TRBJ1-1; CDR3nt: TGTGCCAGCAGTCGGGGGCCGAGGACTGAAGCTTTCTTT; CDR3aa: CASSRGPRTEAFF
v_gene: TRBV19; abundance: few; d_gene: NA; j_gene: TRBJ1-2; CDR3nt: TGTGCCAGTAGTACGACAGCAGACTATGGCTACACCTTC; CDR3aa: CASSTTADYGYTF
v_gene: TRBV5-4; abundance: once; d_gene: NA; j_gene: TRBJ2-7; CDR3nt: TGTGCCAGCAGCTCCCTTCCCCAGGGGAGCTCCTACGAGCAGTACTTC; CDR3aa: CASSSLPQGSSYEQYF
v_gene: TRBV6-1; abundance: NA; d_gene: TRBD1; j_gene: TRBJ2-7; CDR3nt: TGTGCCAGCATGACGAACCGGGACAGCTCCTACGAGCAGTACTTC; CDR3aa: CASMTNRDSSYEQYF
v_gene: TRBV5-1; abundance: NA; d_gene: NA; j_gene: TRBJ1-5; CDR3nt: TGCGCCAGCAGCTTGCAAACAGGGTTAGGTCAGCCCCAGCATTTT; CDR3aa: CASSLQTGLGQPQHF
v_gene: TRBV5-1; abundance: NA; d_gene: NA; j_gene: TRBJ2-5; CDR3nt: TGCGCCAGCAGCTTGGGGGTAAACCCCCAAGAGACCCAGTACTTC; CDR3aa: CASSLGVNPQETQYF
v_gene: TRBV7-2; abundance: NA; d_gene: NA; j_gene: TRBJ1-2; CDR3nt: TGTGCCAGCAGCCCTACGGACTCGATCTTCTATGGCTACACCTTC; CDR3aa: CASSPTDSIFYGYTF
v_gene: TRBV7-9; abundance: NA; d_gene: TRBD1; j_gene: TRBJ2-7; CDR3nt: TGTGCCAGCACCCGGGACAGAGGCTACGAGCAGTACTTC; CDR3aa: CASTRDRGYEQYF
v_gene: TRBV18; abundance: NA; d_gene: NA; j_gene: TRBJ1-1; CDR3nt: TGTGCCAGCTCTCCACAGGGTTTCGGGAACACTGAAGCTTTCTTT; CDR3aa: CASSPQGFGNTEAFF
v_gene: TRBV28; abundance: NA; d_gene: NA; j_gene: TRBJ2-5; CDR3nt: TGTGCCAGCAGCGCCGGAAGGGAGACCCAGTACTTC; CDR3aa: CASSAGRETQYF
v_gene: TRBV5-1; abundance: NA; d_gene: NA; j_gene: TRBJ2-5; CDR3nt: TGCGCCAGCAGTACAAACAGGGTAGCCGGAGAGGAGACCCAGTACTTC; CDR3aa: CASSTNRVAGEETQYF
v_gene: TRBV28; abundance: few; d_gene: NA; j_gene: TRBJ1-2; CDR3nt: TGTGCCAGCAGTTTAGCGGATGGCTACACCTTC; CDR3aa: CASSLADGYTF
v_gene: TRBV2; abundance: NA; d_gene: NA; j_gene: TRBJ2-2; CDR3nt: TGTGCCAGCACGGTGGCAGAGAAGAACACCGGGGAGCTGTTTTTT; CDR3aa: CASTVAEKNTGELFF
v_gene: TRBV7-9; abundance: NA; d_gene: TRBD2; j_gene: TRBJ2-1; CDR3nt: TGTGCCAGCAGCTTACGACCGGGACTAGCTAACAATGAGCAGTTCTTC; CDR3aa: CASSLRPGLANNEQFF
v_gene: TRBV6-5; abundance: once; d_gene: TRBD2; j_gene: TRBJ2-1; CDR3nt: TGTGCCAGCAGCTCCAGGCTAGCGGGACGCGATGAGCAGTTCTTC; CDR3aa: CASSSRLAGRDEQFF
v_gene: TRBV5-4; abundance: NA; d_gene: NA; j_gene: TRBJ1-1; CDR3nt: TGTGCCAGCAGCGATGGACAGATGGCTGAAGCTTTCTTT; CDR3aa: CASSDGQMAEAFF
v_gene: TRBV2; abundance: few; d_gene: NA; j_gene: TRBJ2-7; CDR3nt: TGTGCCAGCAGTGAAGGCGGCAGGGTAGCATACTTC; CDR3aa: CASSEGGRVAYF
v_gene: TRBV7-2; abundance: NA; d_gene: NA; j_gene: TRBJ2-5; CDR3nt: TGTGCCAGCAGCTTAAGGGTCCCTGTCGGGTCCCAGTACTTC; CDR3aa: CASSLRVPVGSQYF
v_gene: TRBV7-2; abundance: NA; d_gene: TRBD2; j_gene: TRBJ2-7; CDR3nt: TGTGCCAGCAGCTTAGTGGGGACTACCAGCCACGAGCAGTACTTC; CDR3aa: CASSLVGTTSHEQYF
v_gene: TRBV7-3; abundance: NA; d_gene: NA; j_gene: TRBJ1-2; CDR3nt: TGTGCCAGCAGCTTAATGCCGGGCATCTATGGCTACACCTTC; CDR3aa: CASSLMPGIYGYTF
v_gene: TRBV7-3; abundance: once; d_gene: TRBD2; j_gene: TRBJ2-1; CDR3nt: TGTGCCAGCAGCTCACTAGCGGGGTGGGGGAATGAGCAGTTCTTC; CDR3aa: CASSSLAGWGNEQFF
v_gene: TRBV28; abundance: NA; d_gene: TRBD1; j_gene: TRBJ2-1; CDR3nt: TGTGCCAGCAGTCCCGAATCCGGGACAGGGTACTACAATGAGCAGTTCTTC; CDR3aa: CASSPESGTGYYNEQFF
v_gene: TRBV5-6; abundance: once; d_gene: NA; j_gene: TRBJ1-5; CDR3nt: TGTGCCAGCAGCCAGGGGCCAGGGGGCAATCAGCCCCAGCATTTT; CDR3aa: CASSQGPGGNQPQHF
v_gene: TRBV5-1; abundance: NA; d_gene: NA; j_gene: TRBJ2-7; CDR3nt: TGCGCCAGCAGCTCCGACAGGTCCTACGAGCAGTACTTC; CDR3aa: CASSSDRSYEQYF
v_gene: TRBV29-1; abundance: NA; d_gene: NA; j_gene: TRBJ2-1; CDR3nt: TGCAGCGTCGATACGAACAGGGACAATGAGCAGTTCTTC; CDR3aa: CSVDTNRDNEQFF
v_gene: TRBV6-5; abundance: NA; d_gene: NA; j_gene: TRBJ1-1; CDR3nt: TGTGCCAGCACCGCGTCCTTGAACACTGAAGCTTTCTTT; CDR3aa: CASTASLNTEAFF
v_gene: TRBV18; abundance: NA; d_gene: NA; j_gene: TRBJ2-7; CDR3nt: TGTGCCAGCTCAACTGGAAATTACCCCGGCCCTCGCGAGCAGTACTTC; CDR3aa: CASSTGNYPGPREQYF
v_gene: TRBV9; abundance: NA; d_gene: TRBD2; j_gene: TRBJ2-7; CDR3nt: TGTGCCAGCAGCCCATTAGCGGGAGGGGCGACCTACGAGCAGTACTTC; CDR3aa: CASSPLAGGATYEQYF
v_gene: TRBV7-2; abundance: NA; d_gene: TRBD1; j_gene: TRBJ1-5; CDR3nt: TGTGCCAGCAGCCATGGGACAGGAATTAATCAGCCCCAGCATTTT; CDR3aa: CASSHGTGINQPQHF
v_gene: TRBV6-4; abundance: NA; d_gene: NA; j_gene: TRBJ2-1; CDR3nt: TGTGCCAGCAGTGAGTTTAAGGCGGCAAGTCAGTACAATGAGCAGTTCTTC; CDR3aa: CASSEFKAASQYNEQFF
v_gene: TRBV7-9; abundance: NA; d_gene: NA; j_gene: TRBJ2-1; CDR3nt: TGTGCCAGCAGCTTAGCGCGGTCCGGGTCTTCGAATGAGCAGTTCTTC; CDR3aa: CASSLARSGSSNEQFF
v_gene: TRBV28; abundance: few; d_gene: NA; j_gene: TRBJ1-1; CDR3nt: TGTGCCAGCAGTTCTACAGGGACGAACACTGAAGCTTTCTTT; CDR3aa: CASSSTGTNTEAFF
v_gene: TRBV2; abundance: NA; d_gene: NA; j_gene: TRBJ1-1; CDR3nt: TGTGCCAGCAGTACCGATCCGAACACTGAAGCTTTCTTT; CDR3aa: CASSTDPNTEAFF
v_gene: TRBV14; abundance: NA; d_gene: NA; j_gene: TRBJ2-5; CDR3nt: TGTGCCAGCAGACAGACCGGGGTTAGGGAGACCCAGTACTTC; CDR3aa: CASRQTGVRETQYF
v_gene: TRBV2; abundance: once; d_gene: NA; j_gene: TRBJ2-7; CDR3nt: TGTGCCAGCAGCGACCAGGGGGAGGGCTACGAGCAGTACTTC; CDR3aa: CASSDQGEGYEQYF
v_gene: TRBV29-1; abundance: NA; d_gene: NA; j_gene: TRBJ2-1; CDR3nt: TGCAGCGCTAGAGACAGCGGGTCCTACAATGAGCAGTTCTTC; CDR3aa: CSARDSGSYNEQFF
v_gene: TRBV11-2; abundance: NA; d_gene: NA; j_gene: TRBJ2-2; CDR3nt: TGTGCCAGCAGCTTCAAGACTAGACTGAACACCGGGGAGCTGTTTTTT; CDR3aa: CASSFKTRLNTGELFF
v_gene: TRBV5-1; abundance: NA; d_gene: NA; j_gene: TRBJ2-5; CDR3nt: TGCGCCAGCAGCCCCCGGACCAGGGGACGGGAGACCCAGTACTTC; CDR3aa: CASSPRTRGRETQYF
v_gene: TRBV4-1; abundance: NA; d_gene: NA; j_gene: TRBJ2-3; CDR3nt: TGCGCCAGCAGCCAAGGGTACTTAGAGATCCTCACAGATACGCAGTATTTT; CDR3aa: CASSQGYLEILTDTQYF
v_gene: TRBV7-2; abundance: NA; d_gene: NA; j_gene: TRBJ2-3; CDR3nt: TGTGCCAGCAGCTTAATGGGGCAAGATACGCAGTATTTT; CDR3aa: CASSLMGQDTQYF